These T cell receptor beta chains were read from a single sample in a study of CD8 T cells in ankylosing spondylitis. Using its own MiXCR run on the 5' RACE reads, TCRdb lists one record per CDR3 protein. The table lists 750,000 to 850,000 distinct CDR3 sequences, about 12% of them singletons. Material for sequencing was blood, either unsorted or a sorted T cell fraction (not recorded which). The receptors derive from a male donor with ankylosing spondylitis. Both conserved end residues are part of each CDR3. The D gene is left open where the match is weak. Not all rows give a size; the values are once, few, many and, for expanded clones, a class.

V gene,clone size,D gene,J gene,CDR3 protein,CDR3 DNA
TRBV19,-,TRBD1,TRBJ2-5,CATKPGQGWETQYF,TGTGCCACCAAACCGGGACAGGGGTGGGAGACCCAGTACTTC
TRBV20-1,-,TRBD2,TRBJ2-1,CSAPSGLAISNEQFF,TGCAGTGCTCCTAGCGGACTAGCGATCTCGAATGAGCAGTTCTTC
TRBV20-1,few,-,TRBJ2-3,CSAKPVGDTQYF,TGCAGTGCCAAACCCGTTGGGGATACGCAGTATTTT
TRBV7-2,few,-,TRBJ1-4,CASSFIHTNEKLFF,TGTGCCAGCAGCTTCATACACACTAATGAAAAACTGTTTTTT
TRBV20-1,many,-,TRBJ2-5,CSASSPAGRVGTQYF,TGCAGTGCTAGTTCACCAGCGGGTAGAGTAGGGACCCAGTACTTC
TRBV29-1,few,TRBD2,TRBJ2-7,CSVAPTSGSSEQYF,TGCAGCGTTGCCCCGACTAGCGGGAGTTCGGAGCAGTACTTC
TRBV20-1,few,-,TRBJ2-5,CSAPNRVWQETQYF,TGCAGTGCCCCGAACAGGGTTTGGCAAGAGACCCAGTACTTC
TRBV12-3/TRBV12-4,few,-,TRBJ1-2,CASSLGGVPYGYTF,TGTGCCAGCAGTTTAGGCGGTGTTCCTTATGGCTACACCTTC
TRBV10-3,few,-,TRBJ2-3,CAITQGYTQYF,TGTGCCATCACGCAGGGCTATACGCAGTATTTT
TRBV5-1,-,-,TRBJ2-2,CASSLRSRGDGELFF,TGCGCCAGCAGCTTGAGGAGCAGGGGTGACGGGGAGCTGTTTTTT
TRBV10-3,-,-,TRBJ2-3,CAITNGGAATDTQYF,TGTGCCATAACGAATGGAGGGGCTGCCACAGATACGCAGTATTTT
TRBV20-1,-,TRBD2,TRBJ2-7,CSARDPIAGEGNEQYF,TGCAGTGCTAGAGATCCTATAGCGGGAGAAGGAAACGAGCAGTACTTC
TRBV7-2,-,TRBD1,TRBJ1-5,CASSETGEVQPQHF,TGTGCCAGCAGCGAGACAGGGGAAGTTCAGCCCCAGCATTTT
TRBV5-1,few,TRBD1,TRBJ2-3,CASSPQGAESGDTQYF,TGCGCCAGCAGCCCGCAGGGGGCCGAGTCGGGAGATACGCAGTATTTT
TRBV7-9,few,-,TRBJ1-4,CASSSGILNEKLFF,TGTGCCAGCAGCTCCGGGATCCTCAATGAAAAACTGTTTTTT
TRBV5-1,-,-,TRBJ2-6,CASSLQGYGANVLTF,TGCGCCAGCAGCCTCCAGGGTTATGGGGCCAACGTCCTGACTTTC
TRBV20-1,many,-,TRBJ2-3,CSATSGVRTDTQYF,TGCAGTGCTACGTCTGGCGTCCGCACAGATACGCAGTATTTT
TRBV18,-,TRBD1,TRBJ1-2,CASSSGQAWGYTF,TGTGCCAGCTCATCGGGACAGGCCTGGGGCTACACCTTC
TRBV5-1,-,-,TRBJ1-4,CASSLEGWAEKLFF,TGCGCCAGCAGCTTGGAGGGATGGGCTGAAAAACTGTTTTTT
TRBV20-1,many,-,TRBJ2-1,CSARPGLPGDEQFF,TGCAGTGCTAGGCCGGGACTACCAGGGGATGAGCAGTTCTTC
TRBV10-3,-,-,TRBJ1-4,CAISKGLPNEKLFF,TGTGCCATCAGTAAGGGACTGCCTAATGAAAAACTGTTTTTT
TRBV7-2,few,-,TRBJ1-1,CASSQSPGGAFF,TGTGCCAGCAGCCAGTCGCCCGGGGGGGCTTTCTTT
TRBV13,few,TRBD2,TRBJ2-1,CASSFPGLAGDHSYNEQFF,TGTGCCAGCAGCTTCCCTGGACTAGCGGGAGACCATTCCTACAATGAGCAGTTCTTC
TRBV10-3,many,TRBD1,TRBJ1-1,CAISPRDRGNSEAFF,TGTGCCATCAGCCCCCGGGACAGGGGCAATAGTGAAGCTTTCTTT
TRBV25-1,-,-,TRBJ2-1,CASSDQGFLYNEQFF,TGTGCCAGCAGTGACCAGGGATTTCTTTACAATGAGCAGTTCTTC
TRBV7-2,few,-,TRBJ1-6,CASSSFSPLHF,TGTGCCAGCAGCTCCTTTTCACCCCTCCACTTT
TRBV15,-,TRBD2,TRBJ2-7,CATSSKLAANYEQYF,TGTGCCACCAGCAGTAAACTAGCGGCAAATTACGAGCAGTACTTC
TRBV4-2,-,TRBD2,TRBJ2-1,CASSQLPFSGGNYNEQFF,TGTGCCAGCAGCCAATTACCGTTCAGCGGGGGCAACTACAATGAGCAGTTCTTC
TRBV20-1,-,TRBD2,TRBJ2-7,CSAGGISYEQYF,TGCAGTGCGGGGGGGATCTCCTACGAGCAGTACTTC
TRBV27,-,TRBD1,TRBJ1-2,CASWDRVGGYTF,TGTGCCAGTTGGGACAGGGTCGGCGGCTACACCTTC
TRBV7-3,few,TRBD1,TRBJ1-2,CASSSDRGVLTF,TGTGCCAGCAGCTCGGACAGGGGGGTCCTTACCTTC
TRBV27,few,-,TRBJ1-1,CASSFSPPGTEAFF,TGTGCCAGCAGTTTTTCCCCTCCAGGCACTGAAGCTTTCTTT
TRBV7-6,-,-,TRBJ1-2,CASSKVPDLSGYTF,TGTGCCAGCAGCAAAGTCCCGGATTTAAGCGGCTACACCTTC
TRBV7-2,few,-,TRBJ1-1,CASSLGGKQGEAFF,TGTGCCAGCAGCTTAGGGGGGAAACAGGGTGAGGCTTTCTTT
TRBV27,many,TRBD2,TRBJ2-5,CASSLSLAGGGETQYF,TGTGCCAGCAGTTTATCCCTGGCGGGAGGGGGAGAGACCCAGTACTTC
TRBV6-2/TRBV6-3,few,-,TRBJ2-3,CASRDTPPTQYF,TGTGCCAGCCGGGACACCCCCCCTACGCAGTATTTT
TRBV15,few,-,TRBJ1-1,CATSSQDRLEAFF,TGTGCCACCAGCAGTCAGGACAGACTAGAAGCTTTCTTT
TRBV27,many,TRBD1,TRBJ1-2,CASSLSRTGRYGYTF,TGTGCCAGCAGTTTATCCCGGACAGGGCGGTATGGCTACACCTTC
TRBV7-2,few,TRBD1,TRBJ2-3,CASKTGGSLADTQYF,TGTGCCAGCAAGACAGGGGGCTCGCTCGCAGATACGCAGTATTTT
TRBV4-3,few,-,TRBJ2-6,CASSQIVLGANVLTF,TGCGCCAGCAGCCAAATTGTCCTGGGCGCCAACGTCCTGACTTTC
TRBV6-1,few,-,TRBJ1-1,CASCRSVNTEAFF,TGTGCCAGCTGTAGGAGCGTGAACACTGAAGCTTTCTTT
TRBV20-1,many,TRBD2,TRBJ2-2,CSAIAGWNTGELFF,TGCAGTGCCATAGCGGGTTGGAACACCGGGGAGCTGTTTTTT
TRBV29-1,many,-,TRBJ2-2,CSVEGAAGGTGELFF,TGCAGCGTTGAAGGGGCAGCGGGTGGCACCGGGGAGCTGTTTTTT
TRBV20-1,-,-,TRBJ2-1,CSARGGPYEQFF,TGCAGTGCTAGAGGAGGGCCGTATGAGCAGTTCTTC
TRBV29-1,many,-,TRBJ2-7,CSVGGAGYEQYF,TGCAGCGTTGGCGGGGCAGGCTACGAGCAGTACTTC
TRBV5-1,-,TRBD1,TRBJ2-1,CASSKGQGNNEQFF,TGCGCCAGCAGCAAGGGACAGGGAAACAATGAGCAGTTCTTC
TRBV5-1,few,-,TRBJ2-7,CASRETFVTYEQYF,TGCGCCAGCAGGGAGACTTTTGTAACCTACGAGCAGTACTTC
TRBV5-1,few,TRBD2,TRBJ2-3,CASSLASGVADTQYF,TGCGCCAGCAGCTTGGCTAGCGGGGTAGCAGATACGCAGTATTTT
TRBV5-1,many,-,TRBJ2-2,CASSLGPPLTGELFF,TGCGCCAGCAGCTTGGGCCCCCCCCTCACCGGGGAGCTGTTTTTT
TRBV27,-,TRBD1,TRBJ2-7,CASRRDRGVTYEQYF,TGTGCCAGCAGAAGAGACAGGGGCGTTACCTACGAGCAGTACTTC
TRBV11-2,-,TRBD2,TRBJ2-3,CASSWGGTSDTQYF,TGTGCCAGCAGCTGGGGAGGGACCTCAGATACGCAGTATTTT
TRBV5-8,-,-,TRBJ1-6,CASSFGTLRNSPLHF,TGTGCCAGCAGCTTTGGGACGCTCCGGAATTCACCCCTCCACTTT
TRBV6-5,-,-,TRBJ2-7,CASSFRDTFPYEQYF,TGTGCCAGCAGTTTCCGGGACACTTTCCCCTACGAGCAGTACTTC
TRBV10-3,few,TRBD1,TRBJ2-2,CAISEGQGAGTGELFF,TGTGCCATCAGTGAAGGGCAGGGGGCAGGCACCGGGGAGCTGTTTTTT